This T cell receptor beta chain is from a study of T cells after yellow fever vaccination. TCRdb passed the 5' RACE reads through MiXCR, listing each CDR3 protein once. The data show roughly 250,000 distinct CDR3 sequences, roughly 13% seen once. The CDR3 totals 16 residues. Germline CDR1 is DFQATT and CDR2 is SNEGSKA (reference sequence). V was clipped by 0 bases and J by 0 bases, with 12 bases between them. The sample was CD4+ T cells sorted from PBMCs, taken 45 days after the yellow fever booster vaccination. The receptor comes from a man under 40 who received the YFV17D yellow fever vaccine. This rearrangement joins TRBV20-1 to TRBJ1-5; D is unclear. CDR3 amino acids: CSAREFRSYSNQPQHF. For the CDR3, the DNA is TGCAGTGCTAGAGAATTTCGTTCATATAGCAATCAGCCCCAGCATTTT.